This TCR beta chain is drawn from a study of human T cells and chemical hapten exposure (dated by TCRdb to the early 2020s). Study-wide context: For sensitization, 2% DPC in acetone was applied to a roughly 2 cm by roughly 2 cm area of upper inner arm skin. Patch tests used Finn chambers with 0.01% DPC on the upper back, scored after 6 days by International Contact Dermatitis Research Group standards. For TCR sequencing, blood came from 25 to 35 alopecia patients at anywhere from one to four time points (pre-sensitization, 2, 6 and 24 weeks). Most of the patients in the cohort were female, and the cohort covered alopecia areata with under or over 50% scalp involvement, alopecia totalis and alopecia universalis. The study tracked peripheral blood TCR repertoire changes in vivo during primary and secondary sensitization to the hapten diphenylcyclopropenone (DPC) in alopecia patients. Blood samples were taken from patients before sensitization (week 0) and then at 2, 6 and about 24 weeks after DPC sensitization. The libraries were sequenced as a pool, and the TCR yield per sample differed mostly because of small variations in library volumes within the pool. Weekly therapeutic DPC doses were additionally applied to the scalp of patients throughout the roughly 25-week study period. The investigation overall reported the following: A positive correlation was found between the number of PT1 expanded TCRs and patch test score, with significance reached at thresholds 8, 16 and 32 but not 4. No change with DPC sensitization was found in the number of TCRs above 1 in 1000 frequency, and no evidence of global repertoire structure alterations was found. Compared with pre-sensitization or healthy control sets, expanded TCRs formed significantly more large CDR3 similarity clusters, which is consistent with antigen-driven responses. After repeated subsampling, changes were observed in the strength of the expansion versus patch-test correlation and in the threshold at which the correlation became significant. All patients had alopecia, a presumed autoimmune disease, so their immune response might differ from that of healthy individuals.

The intended sense of this specimen's time point label: patch test 1, 2 weeks after DPC sensitization. In the paper's terms, the treatment or condition label means: therapeutic diphenylcyclopropenone sensitization with weekly scalp DPC. Blood at each patch-test visit was drawn before the patch test was applied. Eligible patients were aged 18 to 70, diagnosed with alopecia, deemed suitable for DPC therapy, and excluded if pregnant. Total RNA was extracted from unfractionated whole blood collected in Tempus Blood RNA tubes. Details on this clonotype: The antigen it binds to is not known. Per-base quality was not reported, and no clone a single base away is much larger than it.

Preparation of the library involved RACE. The data were produced on a NextSeq 500. During library preparation, unique molecular identifiers were attached to individual cDNA molecules so that TCRs could be counted quantitatively and reproducibly. From each blood RNA sample, both TCR alpha and TCR beta chains were sequenced. The paper's processing steps were these. A median of roughly 98,000 TCRs per sample was observed, with a range of about 23,224 to 690,600. V, J and CDR3 annotation of the TCR reads was carried out using the Decombinator software suite. To make PS versus PT1 abundance plots, every sample was subsampled to the same number of TCRs (28,000). TCRs were defined as expanded if absent before sensitization and observed at least eight times at the 2-week time point. Using fastp at Q25 and MiXCR, TCRdb reprocessed the public reads and kept productive beta chains. Rows are unified per CDR3 protein, each entry keeping the most common DNA and genes. The V and J calls here are based on TCRdb, not the publication. In all, the sample holds fewer than 200,000 distinct CDR3 sequences, and 20% to 25% of those were seen once. Of the sample, approximately 6.4% is held by the ten largest clones.

For this chain, trimming is 6 bases at the V end and 2 bases at the J end, and the number of junction bases without a gene match is 6. From the cysteine up to the phenylalanine, the CDR3 has a length of 14 residues. Only the CDR3 region is kept as DNA, spanning 42 bases read in frame from base 1. Via the germline V gene, CDR1 is LGHNA and CDR2 YNFKEQ. The clonotype comes from a woman aged 50 to 60 with alopecia areata. Some clones in this sample may be carry-over from other donors' samples. This material consisted of whole blood, taken in connection with sensitization to the hapten diphenylcyclopropenone (DPC). The chain couples TRBV4-2 to TRBJ2-7; 8 nucleotides in the junction match TRBD1. This receptor carries the CDR3 CASRDGQGPYEQYF. The sequenced DNA: TGTGCCAGCAGAGACGGACAGGGCCCCTACGAGCAGTACTTC.